This TCR beta chain is from a study of T cell responses to AZD1222 COVID-19 vaccine. Study as a whole: The analysis combined second doses at about 4 or about 12 weeks. Study-wide results and caveats: Donors were chiefly white British, with a greater number of females, and clonal diversity was perhaps underestimated. Regions left unmutated in variants are reportedly the target of nearly half of spike-specific TCRs.

The method was immunoSEQ multiplex PCR; TCRdb's version includes in-frame clones alone and lacks a portion of them. Among some 120,000 clones listed, 88% were seen once. Trimming took off 4 bases at V and 3 bases at J, with 9 bases between the two ends. The CDR3 consists of 14 residues. Germline V gene lookup returns CDR1 WSHSY and CDR2 SAAADI. Concerning this clone: Its cognate antigen is unknown.

This TCR was sampled from an adult in good health. The V and J genes are TRBV10-2 and TRBJ1-4; no reliable D call. Sequenced material: peripheral blood, taken on day 0 of AZD1222 vaccination. The CDR3 nucleotides are TGCGCCAGCAGTGGTTCTGGCCCTAATGAAAAACTGTTTTTT. It is translated as CASSGSGPNEKLFF.